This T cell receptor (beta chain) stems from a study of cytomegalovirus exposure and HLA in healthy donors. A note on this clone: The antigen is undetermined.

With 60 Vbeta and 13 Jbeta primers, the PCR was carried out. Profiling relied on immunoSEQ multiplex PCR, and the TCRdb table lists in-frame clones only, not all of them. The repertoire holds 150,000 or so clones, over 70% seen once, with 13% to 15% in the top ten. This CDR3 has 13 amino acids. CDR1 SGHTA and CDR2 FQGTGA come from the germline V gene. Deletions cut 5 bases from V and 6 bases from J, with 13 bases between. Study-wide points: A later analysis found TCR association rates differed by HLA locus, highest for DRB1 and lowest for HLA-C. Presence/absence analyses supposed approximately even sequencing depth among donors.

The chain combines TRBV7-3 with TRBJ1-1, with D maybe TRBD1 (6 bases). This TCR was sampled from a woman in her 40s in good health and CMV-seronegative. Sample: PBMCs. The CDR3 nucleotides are TGTGCCAGCAGCCAACAGGGCTACGCTGAAGCTTTCTTT. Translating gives CASSQQGYAEAFF. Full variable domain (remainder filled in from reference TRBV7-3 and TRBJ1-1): GAGVSQTPSNKVTEKGKYVELRCDPISGHTALYWYRQSLGQGPEFLIYFQGTGAADDSGLPNDRFFAVRPEGSVSTLKIQRTERGDSAVYLCASSQQGYAEAFFGQGTRLTVV.